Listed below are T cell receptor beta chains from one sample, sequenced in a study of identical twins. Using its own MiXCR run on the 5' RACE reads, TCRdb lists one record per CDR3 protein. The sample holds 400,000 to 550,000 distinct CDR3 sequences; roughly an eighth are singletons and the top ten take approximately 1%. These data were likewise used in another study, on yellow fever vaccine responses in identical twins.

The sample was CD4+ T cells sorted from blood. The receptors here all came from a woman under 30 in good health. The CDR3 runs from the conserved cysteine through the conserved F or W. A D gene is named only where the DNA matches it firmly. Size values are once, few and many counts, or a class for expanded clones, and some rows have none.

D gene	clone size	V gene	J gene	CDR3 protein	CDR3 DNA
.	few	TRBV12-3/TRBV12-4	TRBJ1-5	CASTGAKAQHF	TGTGCCAGCACTGGCGCAAAGGCCCAGCATTTT
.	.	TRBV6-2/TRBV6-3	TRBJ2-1	CASSYPGSGDEQFF	TGTGCCAGCAGTTACCCGGGTTCGGGTGATGAGCAGTTCTTC
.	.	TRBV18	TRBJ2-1	CASSPRTDYNEQFF	TGTGCCAGCAGCCCCCGGACGGATTACAATGAGCAGTTCTTC
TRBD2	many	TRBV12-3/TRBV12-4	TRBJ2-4	CASSFGGRAPLNIQYF	TGTGCCAGCAGTTTTGGCGGGAGAGCCCCGCTAAACATTCAGTACTTC
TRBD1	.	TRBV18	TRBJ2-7	CASSPIETGGGGYEQYF	TGTGCCAGCTCACCGATCGAGACAGGGGGCGGTGGGTACGAGCAGTACTTC
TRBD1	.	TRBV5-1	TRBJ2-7	CASSLAGQGHEQYF	TGCGCCAGCAGCTTGGCGGGACAGGGCCACGAGCAGTACTTC
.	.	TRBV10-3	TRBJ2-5	CAIRWETQYF	TGTGCCATCAGGTGGGAGACCCAGTACTTC
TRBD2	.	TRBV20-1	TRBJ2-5	CSAPRLAGDQETQYF	TGCAGTGCCCCTCGACTAGCGGGGGACCAAGAGACCCAGTACTTC
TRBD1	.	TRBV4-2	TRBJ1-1	CASSQPPGTGDTEAFF	TGTGCCAGCAGCCAACCCCCGGGGACAGGGGACACTGAAGCTTTCTTT
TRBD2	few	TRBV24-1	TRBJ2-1	CATSDTSGTYNEQFF	TGTGCCACCAGTGATACTAGCGGCACCTACAATGAGCAGTTCTTC
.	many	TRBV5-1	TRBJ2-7	CASSLELSYEQYF	TGCGCCAGCAGCTTGGAGCTCTCCTACGAGCAGTACTTC
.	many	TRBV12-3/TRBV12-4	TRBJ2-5	CASMIQIGETQYF	TGTGCCAGCATGATACAGATCGGGGAGACCCAGTACTTC
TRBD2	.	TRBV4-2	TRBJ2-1	CASSTSRGLAGGPRYNEQFF	TGTGCCAGCAGCACATCCAGGGGACTAGCGGGAGGGCCTAGGTACAATGAGCAGTTCTTC
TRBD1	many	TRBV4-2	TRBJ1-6	CASSQDGDRGSISPLHF	TGTGCCAGCAGCCAAGATGGTGACAGGGGGTCTATTTCACCCCTCCACTTT
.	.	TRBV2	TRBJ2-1	CASSVRRSYNEQFF	TGTGCCAGCAGTGTGAGGCGCTCCTACAATGAGCAGTTCTTC
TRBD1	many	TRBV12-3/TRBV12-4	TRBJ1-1	CASSPGGRGRAFF	TGTGCCAGCAGCCCAGGGGGCCGGGGAAGAGCTTTCTTT